This T cell receptor beta chain was sequenced for a study of T-cell reconstitution after alpha-beta-depleted transplantation in children. A library of TCRbeta sequences, prepared with unique molecular identifiers, was generated. MiXCR, run by TCRdb on the PCR reads, gives a single entry per CDR3 protein. Of roughly 120,000 distinct CDR3 sequences listed, approximately 10% were seen once; the top ten hold 8% to 9.5%. This CDR3 region has 16 residues. The J segment lost 1 base and the V segment lost 5 bases, leaving 7 bases of the junction unmatched. CDR1 and CDR2 (germline): LNHNV, YYDKDF (reference sequence). This clonotype was counted at least ten times.

This sequence was found in a human donor who donated a stem cell graft to a child with acute lymphoblastic leukemia. Sequencing used PBMCs from the stem cell graft donor, obtained from the stem cell graft. The V call is TRBV15, the J call TRBJ1-5; 8 bases are a match to TRBD1. The CDR3 protein is CATSWGTGRSNQPQHF. CDR3 nucleotide sequence: TGTGCCACCAGCTGGGGGACAGGACGAAGCAATCAGCCCCAGCATTTT. Variable domain in full (rest from reference TRBV15 and TRBJ1-5): DAMVIQNPRYQVTQFGKPVTLSCSQTLNHNVMYWYQQKSSQAPKLLFHYYDKDFNNEADTPDNFQSRRPNTSFCFLDIRSPGLGDTAMYLCATSWGTGRSNQPQHFGDGTRLSIL.